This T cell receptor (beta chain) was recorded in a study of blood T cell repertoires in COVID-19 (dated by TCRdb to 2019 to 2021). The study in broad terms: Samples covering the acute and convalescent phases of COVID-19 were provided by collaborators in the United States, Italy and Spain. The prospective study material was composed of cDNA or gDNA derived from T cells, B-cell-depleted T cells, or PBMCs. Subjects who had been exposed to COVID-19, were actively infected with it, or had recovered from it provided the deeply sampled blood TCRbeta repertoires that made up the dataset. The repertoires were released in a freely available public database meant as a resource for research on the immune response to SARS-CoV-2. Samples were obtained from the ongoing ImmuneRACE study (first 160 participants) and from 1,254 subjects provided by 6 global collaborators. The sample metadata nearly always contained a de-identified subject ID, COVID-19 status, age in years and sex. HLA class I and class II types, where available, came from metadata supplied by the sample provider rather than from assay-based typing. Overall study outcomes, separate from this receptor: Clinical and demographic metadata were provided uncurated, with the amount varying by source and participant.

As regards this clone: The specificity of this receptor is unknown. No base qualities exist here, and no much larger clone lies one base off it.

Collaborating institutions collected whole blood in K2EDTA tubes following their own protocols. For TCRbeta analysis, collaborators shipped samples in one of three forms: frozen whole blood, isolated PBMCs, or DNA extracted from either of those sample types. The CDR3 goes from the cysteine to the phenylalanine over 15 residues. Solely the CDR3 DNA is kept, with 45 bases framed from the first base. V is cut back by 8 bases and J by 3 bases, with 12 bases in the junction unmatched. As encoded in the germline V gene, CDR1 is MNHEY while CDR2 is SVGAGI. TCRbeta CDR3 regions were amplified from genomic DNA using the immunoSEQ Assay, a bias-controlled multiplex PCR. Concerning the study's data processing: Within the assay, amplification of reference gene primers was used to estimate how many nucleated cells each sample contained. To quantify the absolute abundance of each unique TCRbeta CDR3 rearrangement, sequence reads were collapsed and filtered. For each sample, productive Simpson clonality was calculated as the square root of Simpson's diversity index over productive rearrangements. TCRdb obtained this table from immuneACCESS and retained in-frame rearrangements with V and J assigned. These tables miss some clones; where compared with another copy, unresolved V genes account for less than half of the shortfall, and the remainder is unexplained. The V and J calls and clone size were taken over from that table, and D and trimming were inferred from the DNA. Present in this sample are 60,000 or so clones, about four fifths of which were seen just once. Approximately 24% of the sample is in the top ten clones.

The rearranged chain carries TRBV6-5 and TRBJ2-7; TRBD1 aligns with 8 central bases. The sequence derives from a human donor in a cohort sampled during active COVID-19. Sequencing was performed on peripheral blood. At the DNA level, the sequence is TGTGCCAGCTCACCCCGGGACAGGCTATACTACGAGCAGTACTTC. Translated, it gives CASSPRDRLYYEQYF.